Below are 7 T cell receptor beta chains sequenced from a single sample in a study of T cells and Merkel cell carcinoma outcomes. Clones were read by immunoSEQ multiplex PCR, and TCRdb kept only the in-frame ones, dropping some. The table includes 2,000 or so clones, more than 85% detected once. The source material was tumor tissue from Merkel cell carcinoma. These receptors were obtained from a human donor with Merkel cell carcinoma.

J is TRBJ2-5 and V is TRBV9; 11 bases are a match to TRBD2. Germline CDR1 SGDLS, CDR2 YYNGEE. The CDR3 is 17 amino acids. J was trimmed by 4 bases and V by 0 bases; bases with no gene match: 8. CDR3 sequence: CASSVGTSGGGGETQYF. The DNA of the CDR3 is TGTGCCAGCAGCGTAGGTACTAGCGGGGGAGGTGGAGAGACCCAGTACTTC. Full variable domain (rest looked up from reference TRBV9 and TRBJ2-5): DSGVTQTPKHLITATGQRVTLRCSPRSGDLSVYWYQQSLDQGLQFLIQYYNGEERAKGNILERFSAQQFPDLHSELNLSSLELGDSALYFCASSVGTSGGGGETQYFGPGTRLLVL.

This clone was seen only a few times. The chain carries TRBV14 and TRBJ2-7, with D possibly called TRBD1 or TRBD2 (5 bases each). Trimming took off 6 bases at V and 4 bases at J, with 25 bases between the two ends. The germline gives CDR1 SGHDN, CDR2 FVKESK. The CDR3 runs to 17 residues. This CDR3 is CASSPRGIGACLYEQYF. The CDR3 DNA reads as TGTGCCAGCAGTCCAAGAGGGATTGGGGCATGCCTTTACGAGCAGTACTTC. Full variable domain (missing parts from reference TRBV14 and TRBJ2-7): EAGVTQFPSHSVIEKGQTVTLRCDPISGHDNLYWYRRVMGKEIKFLLHFVKESKQDESGMPNNRFLAERTGGTYSTLKVQPAELEDSGVYFCASSPRGIGACLYEQYFGPGTRLTVT.

This chain connects TRBV9 to TRBJ1-2, with 12 bases fitting TRBD1. V lost 5 bases, J lost 3 bases, and 5 bases stayed unmatched. From germline, CDR1 is SGDLS and CDR2 YYNGEE. This CDR3 contains 15 residues. For the CDR3, the DNA is TGTGCCAGCAGGGGACAGGGGGCAGGAGACTATGGCTACACCTTC. Translation gives CASRGQGAGDYGYTF. The variable domain in full, with the rest retrieved from reference TRBV9 and TRBJ1-2, is DSGVTQTPKHLITATGQRVTLRCSPRSGDLSVYWYQQSLDQGLQFLIQYYNGEERAKGNILERFSAQQFPDLHSELNLSSLELGDSALYFCASRGQGAGDYGYTFGSGTRLTVV.

This clone was seen once. The CDR3 DNA sequence: TGTGCCAGCAGCTTTAGGGTGGGACTAGCGGGTATCACAGATACGCAGTATTTT. Translating gives CASSFRVGLAGITDTQYF. The J gene is TRBJ2-3, the V gene TRBV7-2, with 12 positions matching TRBD2. The ends lost 3 bases at V and 2 bases at J; junction bases unmatched: 9. This CDR3 spans 18 amino acids. CDR1 SGHTA and CDR2 FQGNSA come from the germline V gene. Full variable domain (missing parts from reference TRBV7-2 and TRBJ2-3): GAGVSQSPSNKVTEKGKDVELRCDPISGHTALYWYRQSLGQGLEFLIYFQGNSAPDKSGLPSDRFSAERTGGSVSTLTIQRTQQEDSAVYLCASSFRVGLAGITDTQYFGPGTRLTVL.

The V gene is TRBV4-1, the J gene TRBJ2-7; 8 bases are shared with TRBD2. The CDR3 consists of 15 residues. The V and J ends lost 0 bases and 3 bases, in that order; junction bases with no gene match: 4. The germline V gene has CDR1 MGHRA and CDR2 YSYEKL. Written as DNA, the CDR3 is TGCGCCAGCAGCCAAGATTGGGGACTAGGCTACGAGCAGTACTTC. It specifies CASSQDWGLGYEQYF.

A single count supports this clone. The chain is built from TRBV5-6 and TRBJ2-5; tentative D call: TRBD1 (5 bases). Trimming removed 0 bases at V and 3 bases at J, with 12 bases between. CDR1 is SGHDT, CDR2 YYEEEE, per germline. This CDR3 has 15 residues. CDR3 DNA sequence: TGTGCCAGCAGCTTGGTCGGCAGGGTAGAAGAGACCCAGTACTTC. This encodes CASSLVGRVEETQYF.

The chain uses TRBV12-5 and TRBJ2-2; 9 bases map to TRBD2. The CDR3 length is 16 residues. Germline-derived CDR1 and CDR2 are LGHNT and FRNRAP. Trimming removed 6 bases from V and 4 bases from J; junction bases left unmatched: 9. CDR3 region: CASGPPGLASTGELFF. CDR3 nucleotide sequence: TGTGCTAGTGGACCACCGGGACTAGCAAGCACCGGGGAGCTGTTTTTT.